This T cell receptor beta chain came from a study of CXCR3-negative and CXCR3-positive naive CD8 T cells. Study observations and caveats: The authors found comparable surface CD5 between naive subsets and inferred TCR strength from TRB CDR3 properties. The study found comparably high diversity in both naive subsets and much lower diversity in memory CD8+ cells.

Comment on this clonotype: Its antigen is still unknown.

Germline assignment: CDR1 SQVTM and CDR2 ANQGSEA. This CDR3 has 14 amino acids. The libraries of TRB cDNA were prepared using 5' RACE with UMI labels. Reanalyzing the 5' RACE reads, TCRdb keeps one entry per CDR3 protein, without DNA. The sample totals some 5,200 distinct CDR3 sequences. The sorter processed each CD8+ T cell subset in triplicate at some 330,000 cells apiece. Naive CD8+ T cells were CD45RO-CCR7+CD27+CD95-. Sequencing input: naive CXCR3- CD8+ T cells from blood. The subset here: CD45RO-CCR7+CD27+CD95- naive CD8+ T cells lacking CXCR3 (TNR3-). The clonotype was recovered from a human donor in good health. Some clones in this sample may be carry-over from other donors' samples. V and J are TRBV29-1 and TRBJ2-1; TCRdb outputs TRBD2, but without DNA this stays unchecked. CDR3 protein: CSVEASGGPSEQFF.